The 14 T cell receptor beta chains below all came from one sample that was sequenced in a study of human T cells and chemical hapten exposure. Each CDR3 protein gets one entry after TCRdb re-called the RACE reads with MiXCR. The table lists 140,000 or so distinct CDR3 sequences, 12% of them singletons, with 1.3% to 1.5% in the top ten. The sample's time point: patch test 2, 6 weeks after DPC sensitization. The treatment denotes: therapeutic diphenylcyclopropenone sensitization with weekly scalp DPC. The material sequenced was whole blood, taken in connection with sensitization to the hapten diphenylcyclopropenone (DPC). These receptors were taken from a woman between 50 and 59 years old with alopecia areata. Some clones in this sample may be carry-over from other donors' samples.

This clonotype came up a few times. The chain joins TRBV11-2 to TRBJ2-5, with a possible D match to TRBD2 (6 bases). V was cut by 1 base and J by 5 bases, with 14 bases left in between. Germline lookup yields CDR1 SGHAT and CDR2 FQNNGV. The CDR3 loop spans 15 amino acids. The CDR3 nucleotides are TGTGCCAGCAGCTTAGGGCAGGGAGGATTCGAGACCCAGTACTTC. Amino acid sequence: CASSLGQGGFETQYF.

This clonotype has ten or more counts. The chain carries TRBV19 and TRBJ2-7; D possibly matches TRBD1 or TRBD2 (5 bases each). The CDR3 extends over 13 amino acids. V was shortened by 0 bases and J by 7 bases, with 10 bases between the two germline ends. From germline, CDR1 is LNHDA and CDR2 SQIVND (reference sequence). The CDR3, as DNA: TGTGCCAGTAGTATAGACACCTGGGGGGAGCAGTACTTC. As protein: CASSIDTWGEQYF. The full variable domain, with the rest looked up from reference TRBV19 and TRBJ2-7, is DGGITQSPKYLFRKEGQNVTLSCEQNLNHDAMYWYRQDPGQGLRLIYYSQIVNDFQKGDIAEGYSVSREKKESFPLTVTSAQKNPTAFYLCASSIDTWGEQYFGPGTRLTVT.

The V gene is TRBV9, the J gene TRBJ1-3; D is unclear. CDR1 and CDR2 (germline): SGDLS, YYNGEE. The CDR3 spans 16 residues. Trimming shortened V by 4 bases and J by 0 bases, and 14 bases separated the two germline ends. CDR3 in amino acids: CASSPQGINSGNTIYF. The CDR3 DNA is TGTGCCAGCAGCCCCCAAGGGATCAACTCTGGAAACACCATATATTTT.

This chain uses TRBV20-1 with TRBJ1-2, with D hard to call. Trimming removed 3 bases from V and 4 bases from J, with 9 bases in between. CDR1 DFQATT and CDR2 SNEGSKA come from the germline V gene (reference sequence). The CDR3 is 12 residues long. For the CDR3, the DNA is TGCAGTGCTAGGACGGGAACCTATGGCTACACCTTC. Amino acids: CSARTGTYGYTF.

This clonotype has a handful of counts. The chain joins TRBV20-1 to TRBJ2-7; D not certain. The CDR3 is 11 residues long. V was shortened by 8 bases and J by 2 bases, with 10 bases between the two germline ends. CDR1 and CDR2 from the germline V gene are DFQATT and SNEGSKA (reference sequence). CDR3 sequence: CSPDEAYEQYF. CDR3 DNA: TGCAGTCCCGACGAGGCCTACGAGCAGTACTTC.

The rearrangement uses TRBV12-3 or TRBV12-4 and TRBJ2-3; D unresolved. Trimming pared 5 bases from V and 5 bases from J, leaving 11 bases between. The CDR3 is 13 residues long. The CDR3 sequence: CASSPDIRDTQYF. As DNA, the CDR3 is TGTGCCAGCAGTCCCGACATAAGAGATACGCAGTATTTT.

This clonotype came up a few times. The chain uses TRBV15 and TRBJ1-2; D gene uncertain. The germline V gene has CDR1 LNHNV and CDR2 YYDKDF (reference sequence). The CDR3 totals 13 residues. Trimming removed 0 bases from V and 4 bases from J, with 6 bases in between. CDR3 in amino acids: CATSREAAYGYTF. The CDR3 DNA is TGTGCCACCAGCAGAGAGGCAGCCTATGGCTACACCTTC.

This clonotype showed up just a few times. The chain is built from TRBV6-2 or TRBV6-3 and TRBJ2-5, with TRBD2 identical over 7 bases. The CDR3 totals 13 residues. The germline V gene has CDR1 MNHEY and CDR2 SVGEGT. Unmatched junction bases numbered 2, after V lost 6 bases and J lost 1 base. CDR3 amino acids: CASRRLAQETQYF. In DNA, the CDR3 is TGTGCCAGCAGAAGACTAGCCCAAGAGACCCAGTACTTC.

This clonotype came up many times. The chain carries TRBV27 and TRBJ1-4; D gene uncertain. This CDR3 has 11 amino acids. Germline V gene data show CDR1 as MNHEY and CDR2 as SMNVEV (reference sequence). Trimming took off 3 bases at V and 6 bases at J, with 2 bases between the two ends. CDR3 protein: CASSFHEKLFF. The CDR3 DNA follows: TGTGCCAGCAGTTTCCATGAAAAACTGTTTTTT.

This chain joins TRBV29-1 and TRBJ1-2; 8 bases are a match to TRBD1. The CDR3 has 11 amino acids. Germline trimming cut 7 bases from V and 4 bases from J; bases unmatched to any gene: 2. The germline V gene encodes CDR1 SQVTM and CDR2 ANQGSEA. The CDR3 region is CSAQGAYGYTF. The CDR3 nucleotides are TGCAGCGCCCAGGGGGCCTATGGCTACACCTTC.

The chain uses TRBV21-1 and TRBJ1-2. TRBV21-1 has pseudogene status. This CDR3 is 15 amino acids long. The CDR3 coding sequence is TGTGCCAGCAGGATGGGACTAGCGGTTTGTTCCGGCTACACCTTC. It codes for CASRMGLAVCSGYTF.

This clonotype was seen a few times. CDR3 amino acids: CAWSEAGGRNTGELFF. The CDR3 DNA reads as TGTGCCTGGAGTGAGGCGGGAGGGAGGAACACCGGGGAGCTGTTTTTT. J is TRBJ2-2 and V is TRBV30; TRBD2 agrees at 9 bases. Germline V gene sequence: CDR1 GTSNPN, CDR2 SVGIG (reference sequence). The CDR3 is 16 amino acids. V lost 1 base and J lost 1; bases outside the gene matches: 4.

This clonotype was seen only a few times. The chain joins TRBV18 to TRBJ1-4; D is uncertain. The germline V gene encodes CDR1 KGHSH and CDR2 LQKENI. This CDR3 spans 14 amino acids. V lost 0 bases and J lost 6, with 8 bases in between. CDR3 in DNA: TGTGCCAGCTCACCACCTCAGCCCGATGAAAAACTGTTTTTT. It encodes CASSPPQPDEKLFF. The full variable domain, with the rest looked up from reference TRBV18 and TRBJ1-4, is NAGVMQNPRHLVRRRGQEARLRCSPMKGHSHVYWYRQLPEEGLKFMVYLQKENIIDESGMPKERFSAEFPKEGPSILRIQQVVRGDSAAYFCASSPPQPDEKLFFGSGTQLSVL.

This clonotype has a handful of counts. V usage is TRBV21-1 and J usage is TRBJ2-7. TRBV21-1 is reported as a pseudogene. The CDR3 runs 13 residues. CDR3 nucleotide sequence: TGTGCCAGCAGCAAAGAGGGCTCCTACGAGCAGTACTTC. Translation gives CASSKEGSYEQYF.